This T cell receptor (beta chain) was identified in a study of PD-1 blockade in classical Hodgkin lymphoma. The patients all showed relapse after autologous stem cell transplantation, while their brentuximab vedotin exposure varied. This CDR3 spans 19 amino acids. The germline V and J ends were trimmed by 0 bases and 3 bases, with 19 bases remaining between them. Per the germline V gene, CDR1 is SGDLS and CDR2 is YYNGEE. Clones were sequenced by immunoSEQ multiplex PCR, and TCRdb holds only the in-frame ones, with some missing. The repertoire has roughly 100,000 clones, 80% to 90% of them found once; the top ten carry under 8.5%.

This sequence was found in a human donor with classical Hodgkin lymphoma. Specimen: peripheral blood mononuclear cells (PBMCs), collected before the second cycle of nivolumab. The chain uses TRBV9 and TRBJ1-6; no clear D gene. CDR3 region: CASSVGPLLGKIYNSPLHF. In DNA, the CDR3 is TGTGCCAGCAGCGTAGGACCCCTCCTGGGGAAGATCTATAATTCACCCCTCCACTTT.